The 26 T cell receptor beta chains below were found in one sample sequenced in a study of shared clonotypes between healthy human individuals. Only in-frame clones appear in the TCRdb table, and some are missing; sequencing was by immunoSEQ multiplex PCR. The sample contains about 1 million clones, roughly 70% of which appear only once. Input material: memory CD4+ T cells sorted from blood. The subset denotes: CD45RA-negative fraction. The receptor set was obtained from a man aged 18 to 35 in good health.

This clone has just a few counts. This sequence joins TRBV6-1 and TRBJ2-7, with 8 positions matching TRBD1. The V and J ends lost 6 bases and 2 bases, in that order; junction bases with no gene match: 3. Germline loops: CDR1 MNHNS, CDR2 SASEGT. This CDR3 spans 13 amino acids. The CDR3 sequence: CASSRDRTYEQYF. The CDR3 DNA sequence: TGTGCCAGCAGCCGGGACAGGACCTACGAGCAGTACTTC.

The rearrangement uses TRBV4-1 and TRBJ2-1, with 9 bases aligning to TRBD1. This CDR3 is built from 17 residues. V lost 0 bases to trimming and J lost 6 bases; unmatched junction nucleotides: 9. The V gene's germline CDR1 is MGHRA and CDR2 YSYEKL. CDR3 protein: CASSQDAGTGRRNEQFF. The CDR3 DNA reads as TGCGCCAGCAGCCAAGATGCGGGGACAGGGAGGCGCAATGAGCAGTTCTTC.

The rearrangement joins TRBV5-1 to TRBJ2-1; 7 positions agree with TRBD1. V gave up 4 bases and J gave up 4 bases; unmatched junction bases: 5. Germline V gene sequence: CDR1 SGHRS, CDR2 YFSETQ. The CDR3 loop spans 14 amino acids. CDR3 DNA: TGCGCCAGCAGCACAATGACAGGGTACAATGAGCAGTTCTTC. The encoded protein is CASSTMTGYNEQFF.

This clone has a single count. The CDR3 spells CASSTQASGTTQETQYF. In DNA, the CDR3 is TGTGCCAGCAGCACCCAGGCGAGCGGGACTACTCAAGAGACCCAGTACTTC. The chain combines TRBV28 with TRBJ2-5; 7 bases are shared with TRBD2. CDR3 size: 17 residues. The V segment lost 6 bases and the J segment 2 bases; nucleotides outside the gene matches: 15. Germline CDR1 reads MDHEN; CDR2 reads SYDVKM.

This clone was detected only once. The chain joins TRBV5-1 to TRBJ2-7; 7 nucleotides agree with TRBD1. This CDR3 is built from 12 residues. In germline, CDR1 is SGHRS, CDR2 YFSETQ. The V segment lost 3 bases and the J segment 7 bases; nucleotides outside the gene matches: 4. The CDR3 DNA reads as TGCGCCAGCAGCTCCTCAGGGGGAGAGCAGTACTTC. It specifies CASSSSGGEQYF.

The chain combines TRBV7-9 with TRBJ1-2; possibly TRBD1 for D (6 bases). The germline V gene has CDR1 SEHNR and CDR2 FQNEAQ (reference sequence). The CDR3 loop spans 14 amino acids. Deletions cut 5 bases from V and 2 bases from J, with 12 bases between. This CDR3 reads CASSPTGGNYGYTF. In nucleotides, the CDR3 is TGTGCCAGCAGCCCGACAGGTGGGAACTATGGCTACACCTTC.

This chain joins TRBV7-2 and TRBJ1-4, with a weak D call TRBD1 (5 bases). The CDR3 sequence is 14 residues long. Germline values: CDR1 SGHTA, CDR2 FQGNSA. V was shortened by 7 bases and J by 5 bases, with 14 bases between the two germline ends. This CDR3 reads CASTRGDRNEKLFF. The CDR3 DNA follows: TGTGCCAGCACTCGGGGGGATAGGAATGAAAAACTGTTTTTT.

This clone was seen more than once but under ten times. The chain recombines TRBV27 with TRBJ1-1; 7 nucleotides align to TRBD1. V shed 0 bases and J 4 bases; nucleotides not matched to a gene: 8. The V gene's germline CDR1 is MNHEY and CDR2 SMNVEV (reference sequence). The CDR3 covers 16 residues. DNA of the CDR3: TGTGCCAGCAGTTTATCGAAACGACAGGGAGGCACTGAAGCTTTCTTT. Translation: CASSLSKRQGGTEAFF.

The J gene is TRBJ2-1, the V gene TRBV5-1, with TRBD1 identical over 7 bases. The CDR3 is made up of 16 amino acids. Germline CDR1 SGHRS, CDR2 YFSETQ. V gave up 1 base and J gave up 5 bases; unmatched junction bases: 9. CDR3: CASSLIPTGLNNEQFF. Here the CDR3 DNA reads TGCGCCAGCAGCTTGATCCCGACAGGGCTTAACAATGAGCAGTTCTTC.

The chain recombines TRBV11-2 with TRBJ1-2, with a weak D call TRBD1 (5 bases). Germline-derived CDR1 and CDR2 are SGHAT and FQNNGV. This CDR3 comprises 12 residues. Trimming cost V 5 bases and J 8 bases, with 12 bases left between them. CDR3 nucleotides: TGTGCCAGCAGCCGCGGGGGAAGGGGCTACACCTTC. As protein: CASSRGGRGYTF. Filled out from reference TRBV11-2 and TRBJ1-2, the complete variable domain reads EAGVAQSPRYKIIEKRQSVAFWCNPISGHATLYWYQQILGQGPKLLIQFQNNGVVDDSQLPKDRFSAERLKGVDSTLKIQPAKLEDSAVYLCASSRGGRGYTFGSGTRLTVV.

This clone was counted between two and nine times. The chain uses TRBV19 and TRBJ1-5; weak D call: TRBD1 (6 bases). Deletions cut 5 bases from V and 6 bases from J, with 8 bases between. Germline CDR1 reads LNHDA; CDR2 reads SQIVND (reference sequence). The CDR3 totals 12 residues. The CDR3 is CASSEGVQPQHF. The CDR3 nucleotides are TGTGCCAGTAGTGAGGGGGTTCAGCCCCAGCATTTT.

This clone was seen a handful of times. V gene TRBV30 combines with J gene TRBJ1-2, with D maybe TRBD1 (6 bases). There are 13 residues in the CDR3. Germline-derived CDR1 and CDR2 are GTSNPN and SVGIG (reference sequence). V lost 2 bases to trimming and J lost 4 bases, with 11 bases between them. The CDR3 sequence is CAWSRQETYGYTF. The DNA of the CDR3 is TGTGCCTGGAGTAGACAGGAGACCTATGGCTACACCTTC.

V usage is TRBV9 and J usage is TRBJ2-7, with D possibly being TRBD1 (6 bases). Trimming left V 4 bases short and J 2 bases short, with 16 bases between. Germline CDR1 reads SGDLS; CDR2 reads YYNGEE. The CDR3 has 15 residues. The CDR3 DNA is TGTGCCAGCAGCCCCTCAGGGGACACTGCCTACGAGCAGTACTTC. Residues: CASSPSGDTAYEQYF.

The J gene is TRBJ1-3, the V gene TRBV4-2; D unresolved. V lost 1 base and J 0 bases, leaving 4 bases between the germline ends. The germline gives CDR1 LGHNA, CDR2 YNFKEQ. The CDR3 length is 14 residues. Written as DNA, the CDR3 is TGTGCCAGCAGCCAAGGGGCCTCTGGAAACACCATATATTTT. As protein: CASSQGASGNTIYF.

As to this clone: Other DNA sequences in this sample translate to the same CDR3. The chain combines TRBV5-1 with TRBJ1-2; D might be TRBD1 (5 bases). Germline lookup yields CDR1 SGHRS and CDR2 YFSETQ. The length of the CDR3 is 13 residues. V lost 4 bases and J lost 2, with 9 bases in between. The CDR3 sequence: CASSLEGNYGYTF. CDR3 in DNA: TGCGCCAGCAGCCTTGAGGGGAACTATGGCTACACCTTC.

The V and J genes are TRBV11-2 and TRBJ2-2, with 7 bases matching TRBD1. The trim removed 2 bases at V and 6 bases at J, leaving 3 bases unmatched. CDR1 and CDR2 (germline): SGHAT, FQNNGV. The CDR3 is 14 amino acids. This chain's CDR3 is CASSLYRGPGELFF. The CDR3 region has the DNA TGTGCCAGCAGCTTATACAGGGGCCCCGGGGAGCTGTTTTTT.

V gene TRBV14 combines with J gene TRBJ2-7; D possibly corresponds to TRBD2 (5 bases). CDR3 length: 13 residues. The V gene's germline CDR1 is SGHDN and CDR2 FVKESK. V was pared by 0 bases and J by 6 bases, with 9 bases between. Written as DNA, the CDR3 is TGTGCCAGCAGCCAAGACGTCGGAGGCGAGCAGTACTTC. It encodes CASSQDVGGEQYF.

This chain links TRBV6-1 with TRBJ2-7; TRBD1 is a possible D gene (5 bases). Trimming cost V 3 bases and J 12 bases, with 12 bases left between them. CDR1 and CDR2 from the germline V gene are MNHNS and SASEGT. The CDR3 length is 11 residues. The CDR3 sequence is CASSDRAGPYF. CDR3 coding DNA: TGTGCCAGCAGTGATAGGGCAGGGCCGTACTTC.

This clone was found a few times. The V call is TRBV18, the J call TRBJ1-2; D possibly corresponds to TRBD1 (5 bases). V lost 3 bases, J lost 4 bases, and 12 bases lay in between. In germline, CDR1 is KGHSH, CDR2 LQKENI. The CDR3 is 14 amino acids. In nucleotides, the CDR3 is TGTGCCAGCTCACCCGGGCAGGGAGGCTATGGCTACACCTTC. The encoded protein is CASSPGQGGYGYTF.

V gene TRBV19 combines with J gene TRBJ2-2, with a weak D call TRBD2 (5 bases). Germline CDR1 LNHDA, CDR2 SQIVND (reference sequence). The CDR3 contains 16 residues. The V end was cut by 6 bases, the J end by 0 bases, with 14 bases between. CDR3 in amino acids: CASRSVPGSNTGELFF. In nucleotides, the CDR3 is TGTGCCAGTAGAAGCGTCCCGGGATCGAACACCGGGGAGCTGTTTTTT.

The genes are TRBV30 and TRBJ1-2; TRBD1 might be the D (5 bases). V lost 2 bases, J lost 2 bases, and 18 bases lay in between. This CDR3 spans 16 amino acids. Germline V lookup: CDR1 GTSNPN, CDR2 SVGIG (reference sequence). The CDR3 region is CAWSFTSGTENYGYTF. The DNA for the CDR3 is TGTGCCTGGAGTTTCACCTCTGGGACGGAAAACTATGGCTACACCTTC.

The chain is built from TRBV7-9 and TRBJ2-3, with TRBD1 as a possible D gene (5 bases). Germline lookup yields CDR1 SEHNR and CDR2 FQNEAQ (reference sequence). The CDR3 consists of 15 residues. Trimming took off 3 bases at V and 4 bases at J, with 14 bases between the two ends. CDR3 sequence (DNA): TGTGCCAGCAGCTTTCTATCTCAGGGATCAGATACGCAGTATTTT. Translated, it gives CASSFLSQGSDTQYF.

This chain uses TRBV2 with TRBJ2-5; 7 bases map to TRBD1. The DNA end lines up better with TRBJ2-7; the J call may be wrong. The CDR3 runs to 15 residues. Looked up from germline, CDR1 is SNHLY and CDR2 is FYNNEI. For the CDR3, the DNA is TGTGCCAGCAGTTTTGACAGGGTCTCCTCCTACGAGCAGTACTTC. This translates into CASSFDRVSSYEQYF.

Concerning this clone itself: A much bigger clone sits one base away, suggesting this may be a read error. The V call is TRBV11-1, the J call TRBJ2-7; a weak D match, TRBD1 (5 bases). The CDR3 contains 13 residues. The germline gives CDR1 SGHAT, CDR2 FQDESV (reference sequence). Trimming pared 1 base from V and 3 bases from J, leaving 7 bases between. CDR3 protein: CASSLGQFYEQYF. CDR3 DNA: TGTGCCAGCAGCTTAGGACAGTTCTACGAGCAGTACTTC.

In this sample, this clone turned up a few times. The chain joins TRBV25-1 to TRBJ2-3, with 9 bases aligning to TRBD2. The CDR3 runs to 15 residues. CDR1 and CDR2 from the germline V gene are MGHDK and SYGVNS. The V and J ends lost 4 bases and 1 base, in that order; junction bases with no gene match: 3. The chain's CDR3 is CASSAPSGGTDTQYF. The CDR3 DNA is TGTGCCAGCAGTGCCCCTAGCGGGGGCACAGATACGCAGTATTTT.

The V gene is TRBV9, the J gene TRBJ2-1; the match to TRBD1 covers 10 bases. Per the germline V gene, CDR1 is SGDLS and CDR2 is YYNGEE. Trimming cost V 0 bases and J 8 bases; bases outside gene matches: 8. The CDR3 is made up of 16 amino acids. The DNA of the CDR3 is TGTGCCAGCAGCGTAGCTACGGGACAGGGGAACTATGAGCAGTTCTTC. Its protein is CASSVATGQGNYEQFF.